The subject of this entry is one T cell receptor (beta chain). The antigen is unknown. This record belongs to a study of radiation and T cells in renal cell carcinoma. Study overall: Nephrectomy followed 15 Gy stereotactic body radiation by 4 weeks. Study results and limitations: From baseline, blood top tumor clonotypes peaked at 2 weeks post-radiation. No pretreatment tumor biopsies were available for baseline clonotypes.

The table came from immunoSEQ multiplex PCR; TCRdb's copy has only in-frame clones and leaves some out. The sample has about 130,000 clones; more than 70% are singletons. As to time point: baseline pretreatment blood. Treatment given: 15 Gy SBRT to primary tumor, nephrectomy 4 weeks later. Serial blood draws occurred at baseline and 2 and 4 weeks post-SBRT. This clonotype was obtained from a woman between 45 and 65 years old with renal cell carcinoma. Sample: blood, taken from a patient whose treatment included radiotherapy and nephrectomy.

The CDR3, as DNA: TGTGCCTGGAGTGTGGACAGGGAGCCACGGGAGATCTATGGCTACACCTTC. It codes for CAWSVDREPREIYGYTF. The rearrangement links TRBV30 to TRBJ1-2; 8 bases map to TRBD1. J gave up 4 bases and V 0 bases, and 13 bases lay outside the gene matches. The CDR3 extends over 17 amino acids. CDR1 is GTSNPN and CDR2 is SVGIG in the germline V gene (reference sequence).